The 25 T cell receptor beta chains presented below share a single source sample, sequenced in a study of Ad26.COV2.S vaccination and SARS-CoV-2 variants. Data came from immunoSEQ multiplex PCR; TCRdb stores just in-frame clones and leaves some out. Of fewer than 500,000 clones in the sample, nearly 90% are singletons; the top ten hold over 2%. Described treatment: roughly 19 received Ad26.COV2.S at low or high dose, single or two shots; several received placebo; per-sample allocation not given. Material that was analyzed had been drawn on day 63 after the first vaccine or placebo injection. The material was peripheral blood, obtained in a trial of Ad26.COV2.S vaccine versus placebo. The receptors were gathered from a person aged 18-60 years who received the Ad26.COV2.S COVID-19 vaccine or a placebo.

The chain joins TRBV4-2 to TRBJ2-5; 7 bases map to TRBD2. Germline CDR1 reads LGHNA; CDR2 reads YNFKEQ. The CDR3 is 16 residues long. V gave up 4 bases and J gave up 5 bases; unmatched junction bases: 13. The CDR3 sequence is CASSRGGSATGETQYF. CDR3 DNA: TGTGCCAGCAGCCGGGGGGGGTCCGCCACTGGGGAGACCCAGTACTTC.

This chain joins TRBV14 and TRBJ2-1; 7 bases line up with TRBD2. This CDR3 is 18 amino acids long. With V trimmed by 1 base and J by 5 bases, 14 bases remained unmatched. The germline V gene has CDR1 SGHDN and CDR2 FVKESK. CDR3 sequence (DNA): TGTGCCAGCAGCCAAGTCCTAGCGGCACTAGCGAACGACAATGAGCAGTTCTTC. Amino acids: CASSQVLAALANDNEQFF.

The genes are TRBV6-6 and TRBJ2-1; D uncertain. The CDR3 has 13 amino acids. The germline V gene encodes CDR1 MNHNY and CDR2 SVGAGI (reference sequence). V lost 0 bases, J lost 7 bases, and 7 bases lay in between. CDR3 bases: TGTGCCAGCAGTTACTCTGGGCAGAATGAGCAGTTCTTC. Protein product: CASSYSGQNEQFF.

This chain uses TRBV30 with TRBJ1-5; D not certain. Trimming pared 2 bases from V and 4 bases from J, leaving 12 bases between. The CDR3 consists of 14 residues. Germline V gene data show CDR1 as GTSNPN and CDR2 as SVGIG (reference sequence). DNA for the CDR3: TGTGCCTGGAGTCTGCGGACGGGTAATCAGCCCCAGCATTTT. Translated, it gives CAWSLRTGNQPQHF.

This clone came up a few times. The J gene is TRBJ1-5, the V gene TRBV7-2; possible D gene TRBD1, 6 bases. Trimming shortened V by 3 bases and J by 11 bases, and 14 bases separated the two germline ends. CDR3 length equals 13 residues. Germline V gene data show CDR1 as SGHTA and CDR2 as FQGNSA. The CDR3 DNA is TGTGCCAGCAGCTTCCAACAGGGCAGGTCCCAGCATTTT. Its translation: CASSFQQGRSQHF.

This clone was detected once. The chain is built from TRBV27 and TRBJ1-5; D may be TRBD1 (5 bases). V was clipped by 10 bases and J by 5 bases, with 12 bases between them. The CDR3 consists of 12 residues. Looked up from germline, CDR1 is MNHEY and CDR2 is SMNVEV (reference sequence). The CDR3 here is CAIGRGYQPQHF. CDR3 DNA sequence: TGTGCCATCGGTCGGGGGTATCAGCCCCAGCATTTT.

V usage is TRBV11-3 and J usage is TRBJ2-5; tentative D call: TRBD2 (7 bases). V dropped 3 bases and J dropped 4 bases, with 15 bases sitting between them. Germline V gene sequence: CDR1 SGHNT, CDR2 YENEEA. This CDR3 comprises 15 residues. The CDR3 here is CASSFDGGLGETQYF. In nucleotides, the CDR3 is TGTGCCAGCAGCTTCGACGGGGGGCTGGGAGAGACCCAGTACTTC. The complete variable domain, with remaining parts taken from reference TRBV11-3 and TRBJ2-5, reads EAGVVQSPRYKIIEKKQPVAFWCNPISGHNTLYWYLQNLGQGPELLIRYENEEAVDDSQLPKDRFSAERLKGVDSTLKIQPAELGDSAVYLCASSFDGGLGETQYFGPGTRLLVL.

This chain links TRBV4-1 with TRBJ1-4; D possibly corresponds to TRBD1 (5 bases). The V and J ends lost 4 bases and 4 bases respectively, with 13 bases between them. The CDR3 extends over 15 amino acids. In germline, CDR1 is MGHRA, CDR2 YSYEKL. The chain's CDR3 is CASSRLGLLNEKLFF. The CDR3 DNA follows: TGCGCCAGCAGCCGACTGGGACTACTTAATGAAAAACTGTTTTTT.

The chain uses TRBV5-1 and TRBJ1-1; D is uncertain. V dropped 0 bases and J dropped 6 bases, with 9 bases sitting between them. In germline, CDR1 is SGHRS, CDR2 YFSETQ. The CDR3 covers 13 residues. Written as DNA, the CDR3 is TGCGCCAGCAGCTTGGTGATCGGGTCTGAAGCTTTCTTT. This sequence encodes CASSLVIGSEAFF. The full variable domain, with the rest looked up from reference TRBV5-1 and TRBJ1-1, is KAGVTQTPRYLIKTRGQQVTLSCSPISGHRSVSWYQQTPGQGLQFLFEYFSETQRNKGNFPGRFSGRQFSNSRSEMNVSTLELGDSALYLCASSLVIGSEAFFGQGTRLTVV.

The chain combines TRBV19 with TRBJ2-3; D unclear. The CDR3 has 13 residues. CDR1 and CDR2 (germline): LNHDA, SQIVND (reference sequence). V was trimmed by 4 bases and J by 5 bases, leaving 10 bases between them. The CDR3, as DNA: TGTGCCAGTAGTACGCAAGGCCGAGATACGCAGTATTTT. Its protein is CASSTQGRDTQYF. The whole variable domain, filled in from reference TRBV19 and TRBJ2-3, reads DGGITQSPKYLFRKEGQNVTLSCEQNLNHDAMYWYRQDPGQGLRLIYYSQIVNDFQKGDIAEGYSVSREKKESFPLTVTSAQKNPTAFYLCASSTQGRDTQYFGPGTRLTVL.

This clone was observed a handful of times. The V and J genes are TRBV6-5 and TRBJ1-6; 8 bases agree with TRBD1. Germline values: CDR1 MNHEY, CDR2 SVGAGI. V lost 6 bases, J lost 9 bases, and 10 bases stayed unmatched. The CDR3 runs 15 residues. The CDR3 sequence is CASSRLGQGGSPLHF. The CDR3 DNA is TGTGCCAGCAGCCGCCTTGGACAGGGTGGTTCACCCCTCCACTTT.

This chain uses TRBV6-5 with TRBJ1-5; maybe TRBD1 (6 bases). Germline V gene lookup returns CDR1 MNHEY and CDR2 SVGAGI. This CDR3 has 14 amino acids. The ends were cut back, 4 bases at V and 3 bases at J, with 10 bases in the middle. The CDR3 region is CASSSEGVNQPQHF. The CDR3 DNA sequence: TGTGCCAGCAGTTCCGAGGGGGTCAATCAGCCCCAGCATTTT.

The chain employs TRBV19 and TRBJ1-1, with TRBD1 as a possible D gene (6 bases). The CDR3 runs 12 residues. V was pared by 5 bases and J by 7 bases, with 11 bases between. The germline V gene has CDR1 LNHDA and CDR2 SQIVND (reference sequence). The CDR3 loop reads CASSPTGYEAFF. CDR3 coding DNA: TGTGCCAGTAGTCCGACAGGCTATGAAGCTTTCTTT.

The chain uses TRBV6-2 or TRBV6-3 and TRBJ2-7, with D possibly being TRBD2 (5 bases). V was cut by 4 bases and J by 6 bases, with 10 bases left in between. The germline V gene encodes CDR1 MNHEY and CDR2 SVGEGT. The CDR3 is 12 amino acids. DNA for the CDR3: TGTGCCAGCAGTTTTCGTGCGGGCGAGCAGTACGTC. This translates into CASSFRAGEQYV.

J is TRBJ1-1 and V is TRBV5-8; D gene uncertain. CDR3 length: 13 residues. CDR1 SGHTS and CDR2 YDEGEE come from the germline V gene. V was cut by 0 bases and J by 4 bases, with 7 bases left in between. The chain's CDR3 is CASSLGTGTEAFF. The DNA of the CDR3 is TGTGCCAGCAGCTTGGGGACGGGCACTGAAGCTTTCTTT.

The V call is TRBV28, the J call TRBJ2-7; the D is unclear. Germline values: CDR1 MDHEN, CDR2 SYDVKM. This CDR3 is built from 11 residues. V shed 6 bases and J shed 4 bases, with 7 bases lying between them. DNA of the CDR3: TGTGCCAGCAGGGAACGTTACGAGCAGTACTTC. This gives the protein CASRERYEQYF.

The rearrangement links TRBV14 to TRBJ1-4; the D is unclear. CDR1 and CDR2 (germline): SGHDN, FVKESK. Trimming shortened V by 6 bases and J by 5 bases, and 10 bases separated the two germline ends. CDR3 length: 13 residues. The CDR3 bases are TGTGCCAGCAGTATGTGGCCCAATGAAAAACTGTTTTTT. Translation: CASSMWPNEKLFF. Full variable domain (rest looked up from reference TRBV14 and TRBJ1-4): EAGVTQFPSHSVIEKGQTVTLRCDPISGHDNLYWYRRVMGKEIKFLLHFVKESKQDESGMPNNRFLAERTGGTYSTLKVQPAELEDSGVYFCASSMWPNEKLFFGSGTQLSVL.

The chain links TRBV5-4 to TRBJ1-2; D possibly corresponds to TRBD1 (6 bases). This CDR3 is built from 16 residues. The germline V gene has CDR1 SGHNT and CDR2 YYREEE (reference sequence). The V gene lost 0 bases and the J gene lost 6 bases, with 18 bases spanning the gap. The CDR3 here is CASSLAAGAYTNGYTF. Written as DNA, the CDR3 is TGTGCCAGCAGCTTGGCCGCGGGGGCTTATACAAATGGCTACACCTTC.

The chain joins TRBV19 to TRBJ2-5; D might be TRBD1 (5 bases). There are 16 residues in the CDR3. Trimming took off 3 bases at V and 4 bases at J, with 18 bases between the two ends. The germline CDR1 and CDR2 sequences are LNHDA and SQIVND (reference sequence). For the CDR3, the DNA is TGTGCCAGTAGTATGAACAGGTTAGATTCCGGAGAGACCCAGTACTTC. The encoded protein is CASSMNRLDSGETQYF.

This rearrangement joins TRBV4-2 to TRBJ1-4; no clear D. This CDR3 is 16 amino acids long. Germline V gives CDR1 LGHNA, CDR2 YNFKEQ. Trimming left V 3 bases short and J 0 bases short, with 11 bases between. The CDR3 sequence is CASSHALAPTNEKLFF. CDR3 nucleotides: TGTGCCAGCAGCCATGCACTTGCTCCAACTAATGAAAAACTGTTTTTT.

The chain couples TRBV11-2 to TRBJ2-3; either TRBD1 or TRBD2 may fit D (6 bases each). Trimming took off 5 bases at V and 5 bases at J, with 17 bases between the two ends. CDR3 length equals 15 residues. Germline CDR1 reads SGHAT; CDR2 reads FQNNGV. The CDR3 DNA reads TGTGCCAGCAGCGGCAGGCCTGGGGGGCAAGATACGCAGTATTTT. It yields the protein CASSGRPGGQDTQYF.

The chain carries TRBV7-2 and TRBJ1-3, with 8 bases lining up with TRBD1. The V gene's germline CDR1 is SGHTA and CDR2 FQGNSA. The V gene end was trimmed by 4 bases and the J gene end by 3 bases; junction bases not matched to a gene: 5. This CDR3 has 15 amino acids. The DNA of the CDR3 is TGTGCCAGCAGCTCCGTCAGGGGGCTTGGAAACACCATATATTTT. Protein sequence: CASSSVRGLGNTIYF.

The J gene is TRBJ2-3, the V gene TRBV5-5, with D possibly TRBD2 on 6 matching bases. The CDR3 contains 15 residues. Germline assignment: CDR1 SGHKS and CDR2 YYEKEE (reference sequence). V shed 2 bases and J shed 3 bases, with 13 bases lying between them. The CDR3 is CASSFPREVTDTQYF. The CDR3, as DNA: TGTGCCAGCAGCTTCCCCAGGGAGGTAACAGATACGCAGTATTTT. Together with reference TRBV5-5 and TRBJ2-3, the CDR3 gives the full variable domain: DAGVTQSPTHLIKTRGQQVTLRCSPISGHKSVSWYQQVLGQGPQFIFQYYEKEERGRGNFPDRFSARQFPNYSSELNVNALLLGDSALYLCASSFPREVTDTQYFGPGTRLTVL.

The rearrangement joins TRBV19 to TRBJ2-5; TRBD2 aligns across 7 bases. Trimming cost V 4 bases and J 4 bases; bases outside gene matches: 9. CDR1 and CDR2 from the germline V gene are LNHDA and SQIVND (reference sequence). The CDR3 is 15 residues long. CDR3 sequence: CASSTFGGSVETQYF. In DNA, the CDR3 is TGTGCCAGTAGTACTTTCGGGGGGAGTGTAGAGACCCAGTACTTC.

The chain joins TRBV11-1 to TRBJ2-7; perhaps D is TRBD1 or TRBD2 (5 bases each). The V gene's germline CDR1 is SGHAT and CDR2 FQDESV (reference sequence). The V and J ends lost 2 bases and 7 bases respectively, with 12 bases between them. The CDR3 totals 13 residues. The CDR3 region is CASSLSWGLEQYV. CDR3 DNA: TGTGCCAGCAGCTTATCCTGGGGGTTAGAGCAGTACGTC.